This T cell receptor (beta chain) was profiled in a study of T cell responses to AZD1222 COVID-19 vaccine. The V gene's germline CDR1 is KGHDR and CDR2 SFDVKD. The CDR3 consists of 16 residues. V was cut by 3 bases and J by 6 bases, with 17 bases left in between. Whole-study findings and limits: Seropositivity was recorded at baseline in only six AZD1222 recipients.

TCRdb's table, derived via immunoSEQ multiplex PCR, lists solely in-frame clones and lacks some. The repertoire includes 80,000 to 100,000 clones, approximately 83% of them detected once, and 9% to 13% sits in the top ten. This clone was seen a single time. The antigen is not known. This sequence was found in an adult who received the AZD1222 COVID-19 vaccine. The chain joins TRBV24-1 to TRBJ2-1; D might be TRBD2 (6 bases). The input for sequencing was peripheral blood, taken 28 days after the second AZD1222 dose. CDR3 residues: CATSDPRRAGINEQFF. The CDR3 DNA follows: TGTGCCACCAGTGATCCCCGAAGGGCGGGGATCAATGAGCAGTTCTTC.